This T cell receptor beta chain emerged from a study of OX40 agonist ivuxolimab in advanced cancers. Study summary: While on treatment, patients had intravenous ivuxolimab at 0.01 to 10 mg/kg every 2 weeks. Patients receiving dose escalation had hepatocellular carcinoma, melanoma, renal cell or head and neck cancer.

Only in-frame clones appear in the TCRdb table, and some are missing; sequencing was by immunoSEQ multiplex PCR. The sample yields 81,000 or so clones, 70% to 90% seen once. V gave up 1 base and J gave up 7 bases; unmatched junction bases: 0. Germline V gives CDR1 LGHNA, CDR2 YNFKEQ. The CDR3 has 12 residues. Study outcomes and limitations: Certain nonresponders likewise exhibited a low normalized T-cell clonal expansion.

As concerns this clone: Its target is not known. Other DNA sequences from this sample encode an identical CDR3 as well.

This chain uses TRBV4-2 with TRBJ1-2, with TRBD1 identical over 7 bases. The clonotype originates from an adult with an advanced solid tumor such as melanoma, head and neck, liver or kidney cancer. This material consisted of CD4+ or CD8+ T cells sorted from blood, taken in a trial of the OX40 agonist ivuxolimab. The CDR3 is CASSQGTGGYTF. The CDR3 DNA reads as TGTGCCAGCAGCCAAGGGACAGGTGGCTACACCTTC.